The clone carrying this TCR beta chain was seen more than once but under ten times. The data derive from a study of T-cell reconstitution after alpha-beta-depleted transplantation in children. Unique molecular identifiers were built into the TCRbeta library. TCRdb called the PCR reads again in MiXCR, with one record for every CDR3 protein. The repertoire includes around 230,000 distinct CDR3 sequences, about a sixth of them detected once, and about two fifths sits in the top ten. The receptor was derived from a male patient aged 2 to 9 who had a stem cell transplant for acute lymphoblastic leukemia, so the T cells may come from the graft donor. Sequenced here: PBMCs, mostly from graft donor cells, sampled 360 days after TCRalphabeta/CD19-depleted stem cell transplant.

CDR3 loop: CASNNPTETQYF. The CDR3 nucleotides are TGTGCCAGCAATAACCCCACGGAGACCCAGTACTTC. The rearrangement joins TRBV6-2 or TRBV6-3 to TRBJ2-5; D remains unclear. CDR3 length: 12 amino acids. CDR1 is MNHEY and CDR2 is SVGEGT in the germline V gene. Between the trimmed V and J ends, which lost 7 bases and 5 bases, there was a span of 11 bases.